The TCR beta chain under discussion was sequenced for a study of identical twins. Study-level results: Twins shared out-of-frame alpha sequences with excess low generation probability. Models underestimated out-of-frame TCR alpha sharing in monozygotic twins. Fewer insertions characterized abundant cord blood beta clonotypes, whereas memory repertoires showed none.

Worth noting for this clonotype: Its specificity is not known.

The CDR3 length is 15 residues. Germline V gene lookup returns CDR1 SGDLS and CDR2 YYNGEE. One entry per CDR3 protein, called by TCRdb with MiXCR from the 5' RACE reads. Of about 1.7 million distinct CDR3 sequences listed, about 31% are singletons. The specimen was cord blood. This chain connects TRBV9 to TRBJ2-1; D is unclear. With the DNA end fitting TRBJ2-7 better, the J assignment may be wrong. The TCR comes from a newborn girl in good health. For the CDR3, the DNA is TGTGCCAGCAGCGTAGCTGAGATAGCTTACAATGAGCAGTACTTC. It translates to CASSVAEIAYNEQYF.